The 22 T cell receptor beta chains presented below share a single source sample, sequenced in a study of cytomegalovirus exposure and HLA in healthy donors. The PCR had 60 Vbeta and 13 Jbeta primers. Repertoires were generated with immunoSEQ multiplex PCR, while TCRdb's copy carries only in-frame clones and drops some. Here the sample spans over 200,000 clones, 60% to 80% being singletons. The source material was PBMCs. The receptors come from a male donor in good health and CMV-seronegative.

V gene TRBV28 combines with J gene TRBJ1-6; D uncertain. Germline V gene sequence: CDR1 MDHEN, CDR2 SYDVKM. This CDR3 region has 16 residues. V was clipped by 6 bases and J by 0 bases, with 12 bases between them. CDR3 nucleotides: TGTGCCAGCAGAGAGGACGGGAGCTCCTATAATTCACCCCTCCACTTT. Amino acids: CASREDGSSYNSPLHF. The full variable domain, in which reference TRBV28 and TRBJ1-6 provide the parts outside the CDR3, is DVKVTQSSRYLVKRTGEKVFLECVQDMDHENMFWYRQDPGLGLRLIYFSYDVKMKEKGDIPEGYSVSREKKERFSLILESASTNQTSMYLCASREDGSSYNSPLHFGNGTRLTVT.

This rearrangement joins TRBV20-1 to TRBJ2-3; D gene unclear. The CDR3 has 11 residues. With 5 bases removed from V and 3 bases from J, the gap between germline ends came to 6 bases. The germline V gene encodes CDR1 DFQATT and CDR2 SNEGSKA (reference sequence). The CDR3 here is CSAEATDTQYF. The CDR3 DNA is TGCAGTGCTGAGGCAACAGATACGCAGTATTTT.

This rearrangement joins TRBV11-1 to TRBJ1-4; 7 positions match TRBD1. The CDR3 runs to 15 residues. V lost 4 bases and J lost 6; bases outside the gene matches: 8. Germline V gives CDR1 SGHAT, CDR2 FQDESV (reference sequence). As DNA, the CDR3 is TGTGCCAGCAGCTCCACGACAGGGAGGCATGAAAAACTGTTTTTT. Translating gives CASSSTTGRHEKLFF.

This clone was seen more than once but under ten times. This chain connects TRBV5-1 to TRBJ2-1; TRBD1 matches at 8 bases. With 2 bases clipped from V and 13 bases from J, the junction kept 5 bases outside the gene matches. The length of the CDR3 is 12 residues. Per the germline V gene, CDR1 is SGHRS and CDR2 is YFSETQ. The CDR3 protein is CASSFDRGRQFF. In DNA form, the CDR3 reads TGCGCCAGCAGCTTCGACAGGGGCCGACAGTTCTTC. The variable domain in full, completed from reference TRBV5-1 and TRBJ2-1, reads KAGVTQTPRYLIKTRGQQVTLSCSPISGHRSVSWYQQTPGQGLQFLFEYFSETQRNKGNFPGRFSGRQFSNSRSEMNVSTLELGDSALYLCASSFDRGRQFFGPGTRLTVL.

The chain is built from TRBV28 and TRBJ1-5; the match to TRBD1 covers 7 bases. Looked up from germline, CDR1 is MDHEN and CDR2 is SYDVKM. CDR3 length: 17 amino acids. Trimming removed 3 bases from V and 3 bases from J; junction bases left unmatched: 11. CDR3 region: CASSLWQGEGANQPQHF. CDR3 nucleotide sequence: TGTGCCAGCAGTTTGTGGCAGGGGGAAGGCGCCAATCAGCCCCAGCATTTT.

This chain links TRBV6-1 with TRBJ2-1; 7 positions match TRBD1. The CDR3 sequence is 14 residues long. The germline CDR1 and CDR2 sequences are MNHNS and SASEGT. Trimming removed 10 bases from V and 2 bases from J; junction bases left unmatched: 8. CDR3 protein: CANTRDSTYNEQFF. CDR3 bases: TGTGCCAACACCCGGGACAGTACCTACAATGAGCAGTTCTTC.

The genes are TRBV6-1 and TRBJ1-1, with a weak D call TRBD1 (5 bases). The CDR3 runs 14 residues. The germline V gene has CDR1 MNHNS and CDR2 SASEGT. Between the trimmed V and J ends, which lost 6 bases and 0 bases, there was a span of 11 bases. CDR3 bases: TGTGCCAGCAGGGCAGGGCCTATGAACACTGAAGCTTTCTTT. It specifies CASRAGPMNTEAFF.

J is TRBJ1-2 and V is TRBV18; D perhaps matches TRBD1 (5 bases). V was clipped by 2 bases and J by 4 bases, with 14 bases between them. Germline V gene lookup returns CDR1 KGHSH and CDR2 LQKENI. The CDR3 has 15 amino acids. The CDR3 spells CASSPTGGSGYGYTF. For the CDR3, the DNA is TGTGCCAGCTCACCAACAGGAGGGAGCGGCTATGGCTACACCTTC.

This clone was seen once. V usage is TRBV14 and J usage is TRBJ2-5; 14 bases line up with TRBD2. The germline V gene has CDR1 SGHDN and CDR2 FVKESK. Trimming at V came to 3 bases and at J to 2 bases, leaving 5 bases not matched to a gene. The CDR3 has 17 amino acids. CDR3 bases: TGTGCCAGCAGCCAGGTCAGACTAGCGGGAGGGCAAGAGACCCAGTACTTC. Amino acid sequence: CASSQVRLAGGQETQYF.

V gene TRBV4-1 combines with J gene TRBJ2-1; D not resolved. The CDR3 sequence is 12 residues long. Germline assignment: CDR1 MGHRA and CDR2 YSYEKL. Trimming took 5 bases from V and 8 from J, leaving 10 bases between them. DNA for the CDR3: TGCGCCAGCAGCTCTTCAGGCCATGAGCAGTTCTTC. As protein: CASSSSGHEQFF.

The chain is built from TRBV20-1 and TRBJ1-2; D is uncertain. The CDR3 has 11 amino acids. Trimming left V 3 bases short and J 7 bases short, with 9 bases between. Per the germline V gene, CDR1 is DFQATT and CDR2 is SNEGSKA (reference sequence). The chain's CDR3 is CSASGLPGYTF. The CDR3 DNA reads TGCAGTGCTAGCGGACTGCCTGGCTACACCTTC.

The chain uses TRBV14 and TRBJ2-1; 9 bases align to TRBD2. CDR1 and CDR2 (germline): SGHDN, FVKESK. J was trimmed by 2 bases and V by 0 bases; bases with no gene match: 8. This CDR3 is built from 18 residues. CDR3 loop: CASSQESRAGGPYNEQFF. CDR3 DNA: TGTGCCAGCAGCCAAGAAAGTCGAGCGGGAGGCCCCTACAATGAGCAGTTCTTC.

As DNA, the CDR3 is TGTGCCAGCTCACCACGAGCGGGAGTTGTGAATACGCAGTATTTT. This translates into CASSPRAGVVNTQYF. The chain carries TRBV18 and TRBJ2-3; TRBD2 matches at 8 bases. The junction had 7 bases not matched to a gene; V was cut back by 1 base and J by 7 bases. Germline values: CDR1 KGHSH, CDR2 LQKENI. CDR3 length equals 15 residues.

For this clone: Compared with germline, one end of the junction differs, possibly owing to a read error. V usage is TRBV7-9 and J usage is TRBJ1-2, with 9 bases aligning to TRBD1. This CDR3 spans 15 amino acids. Germline CDR1 SEHNR, CDR2 FQNEAQ (reference sequence). CDR3 loop: CSSSPRRTGDDGYTF. In nucleotides, the CDR3 is TGTTCCAGCAGCCCCAGACGGACAGGGGACGATGGCTACACCTTC.

This chain connects TRBV19 to TRBJ2-2, with 8 bases identical to TRBD1. The CDR3 is 15 amino acids. V trimming: 3 bases; J trimming: 1 base; junction bases outside the gene matches: 1. Germline CDR1 LNHDA, CDR2 SQIVND (reference sequence). The CDR3 sequence is CASSIGTGNTGELFF. CDR3 DNA: TGTGCCAGTAGTATCGGGACAGGGAACACCGGGGAGCTGTTTTTT.

J is TRBJ1-4 and V is TRBV5-4; tentatively, D is TRBD1 (6 bases). Germline CDR1 reads SGHNT; CDR2 reads YYREEE (reference sequence). The CDR3 has 16 amino acids. V was cut by 0 bases and J by 0 bases, with 9 bases left in between. CDR3 sequence: CASSLGAGATNEKLFF. Here the CDR3 DNA reads TGTGCCAGCAGCTTGGGTGCAGGGGCAACTAATGAAAAACTGTTTTTT.

V is TRBV11-3 and J is TRBJ2-2; 9 bases line up with TRBD2. The V gene's germline CDR1 is SGHNT and CDR2 YENEEA. This CDR3 comprises 16 residues. Losses at the gene ends were 5 bases for V and 1 base for J; bases not matched to a gene: 5. The CDR3 nucleotides read TGTGCCAGCAGCGGGCGGACTAGCGAGAACACCGGGGAGCTGTTTTTT. Protein sequence: CASSGRTSENTGELFF. Full variable domain (rest looked up from reference TRBV11-3 and TRBJ2-2): EAGVVQSPRYKIIEKKQPVAFWCNPISGHNTLYWYLQNLGQGPELLIRYENEEAVDDSQLPKDRFSAERLKGVDSTLKIQPAELGDSAVYLCASSGRTSENTGELFFGEGSRLTVL.

The chain combines TRBV9 with TRBJ1-2, with D hard to call. This CDR3 comprises 15 residues. Germline loops: CDR1 SGDLS, CDR2 YYNGEE. V was clipped by 0 bases and J by 7 bases, with 16 bases between them. The CDR3 DNA reads as TGTGCCAGCAGCGTAGCCGAGGTTTCTGGAGGTGGCTACACCTTC. Translating it yields CASSVAEVSGGGYTF.

This chain joins TRBV29-1 and TRBJ2-7; the D gene is possibly TRBD1 (6 bases). Trimming left V 6 bases short and J 0 bases short, with 15 bases between. Germline V lookup: CDR1 SQVTM, CDR2 ANQGSEA. The CDR3 runs to 14 residues. The CDR3 is CSVIKTGASYEQYF. Here the CDR3 DNA reads TGCAGCGTGATAAAGACAGGAGCCTCCTACGAGCAGTACTTC.

The gene calls are TRBV5-1 and TRBJ2-5; 8 nucleotides line up with TRBD2. Per the germline V gene, CDR1 is SGHRS and CDR2 is YFSETQ. The CDR3 loop spans 17 amino acids. With 1 base clipped from V and 1 base from J, the junction kept 9 bases outside the gene matches. The CDR3: CASSLSTAGAIQETQYF. The CDR3 coding sequence is TGCGCCAGCAGCTTGTCCACAGCGGGAGCCATCCAAGAGACCCAGTACTTC.

This chain connects TRBV18 to TRBJ2-3, with TRBD2 matching 7 bases. Germline lookup yields CDR1 KGHSH and CDR2 LQKENI. The ends lost 0 bases at V and 1 base at J; junction bases unmatched: 4. The CDR3 totals 16 residues. The CDR3 loop reads CASSPPTLAGTDTQYF. The DNA for the CDR3 is TGTGCCAGCTCACCACCTACCCTAGCGGGCACAGATACGCAGTATTTT.

The V gene is TRBV6-5, the J gene TRBJ2-7; D is undetermined. The germline V gene encodes CDR1 MNHEY and CDR2 SVGAGI. The CDR3 extends over 14 amino acids. The V end lost 2 bases, the J end lost 3 bases, and 11 bases lay between the germline ends. CDR3 protein: CASSYGQELYEQYF. The CDR3 DNA follows: TGTGCCAGCAGTTACGGGCAGGAACTCTACGAGCAGTACTTC.